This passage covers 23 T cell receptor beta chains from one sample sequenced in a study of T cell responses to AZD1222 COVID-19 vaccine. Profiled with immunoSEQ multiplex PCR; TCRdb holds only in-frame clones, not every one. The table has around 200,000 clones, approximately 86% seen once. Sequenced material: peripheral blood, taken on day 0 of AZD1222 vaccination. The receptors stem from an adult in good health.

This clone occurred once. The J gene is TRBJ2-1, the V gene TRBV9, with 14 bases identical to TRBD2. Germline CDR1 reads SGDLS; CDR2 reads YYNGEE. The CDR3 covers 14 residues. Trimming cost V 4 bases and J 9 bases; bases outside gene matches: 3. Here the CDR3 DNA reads TGTGCCAGCAGCTCTGGGACTAGCGGGGGTGAGCAGTTCTTC. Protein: CASSSGTSGGEQFF.

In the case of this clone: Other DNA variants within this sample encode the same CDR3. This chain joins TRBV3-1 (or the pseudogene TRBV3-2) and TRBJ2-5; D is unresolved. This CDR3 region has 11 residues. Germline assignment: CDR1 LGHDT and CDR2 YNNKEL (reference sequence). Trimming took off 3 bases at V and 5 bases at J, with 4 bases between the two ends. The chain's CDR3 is CASSQGETQYF. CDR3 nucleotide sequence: TGTGCCAGCAGCCAGGGTGAGACCCAGTACTTC.

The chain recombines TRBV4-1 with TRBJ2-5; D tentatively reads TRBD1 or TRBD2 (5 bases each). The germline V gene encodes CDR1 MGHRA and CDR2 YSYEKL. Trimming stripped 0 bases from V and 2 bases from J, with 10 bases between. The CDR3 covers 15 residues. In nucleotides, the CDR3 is TGCGCCAGCAGCCAAGAAGGGACCCAACAAGAGACCCAGTACTTC. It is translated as CASSQEGTQQETQYF.

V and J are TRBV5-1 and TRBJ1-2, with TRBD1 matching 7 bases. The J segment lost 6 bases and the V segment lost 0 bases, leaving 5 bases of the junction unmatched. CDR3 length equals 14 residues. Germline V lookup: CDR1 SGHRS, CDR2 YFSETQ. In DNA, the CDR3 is TGCGCCAGCAGCTTGGCTAGACAGGGCCATGGCTACACCTTC. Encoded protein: CASSLARQGHGYTF.

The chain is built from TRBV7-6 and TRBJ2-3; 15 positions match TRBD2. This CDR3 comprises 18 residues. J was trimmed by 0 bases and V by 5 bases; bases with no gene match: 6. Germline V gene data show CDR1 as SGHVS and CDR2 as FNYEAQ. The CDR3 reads CASSRTSGGAGSTDTQYF. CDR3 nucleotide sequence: TGTGCCAGCAGCAGGACTAGCGGGGGGGCAGGTAGCACAGATACGCAGTATTTT.

Here the CDR3 reads CASSSAGHYNEQFF. CDR3 nucleotides: TGTGCCAGCAGCTCAGCGGGACATTACAATGAGCAGTTCTTC. The chain is built from TRBV7-8 and TRBJ2-1; weak D call: TRBD2 (7 bases). Germline V gene lookup returns CDR1 SGHVS and CDR2 FQNEAQ. The CDR3 totals 14 residues. The germline V and J ends were trimmed by 4 bases and 4 bases, with 11 bases remaining between them. Filled out from reference TRBV7-8 and TRBJ2-1, the complete variable domain reads GAGVSQSPRYKVAKRGQDVALRCDPISGHVSLFWYQQALGQGPEFLTYFQNEAQLDKSGLPSDRFFAERPEGSVSTLKIQRTQQEDSAVYLCASSSAGHYNEQFFGPGTRLTVL.

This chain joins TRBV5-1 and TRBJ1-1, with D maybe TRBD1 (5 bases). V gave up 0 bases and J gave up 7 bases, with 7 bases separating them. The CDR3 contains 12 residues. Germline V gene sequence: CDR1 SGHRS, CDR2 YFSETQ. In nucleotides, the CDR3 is TGCGCCAGCAGCTTGGGGGGCGATGAAGCTTTCTTT. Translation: CASSLGGDEAFF.

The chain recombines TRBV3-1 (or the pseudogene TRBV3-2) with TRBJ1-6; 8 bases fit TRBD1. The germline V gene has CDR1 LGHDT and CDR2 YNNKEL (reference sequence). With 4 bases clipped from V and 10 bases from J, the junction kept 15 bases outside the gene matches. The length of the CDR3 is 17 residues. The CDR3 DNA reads TGTGCCAGCAGCCGAGCCGAAAGACAGGGGATGAAATCACCCCTCCACTTT. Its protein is CASSRAERQGMKSPLHF.

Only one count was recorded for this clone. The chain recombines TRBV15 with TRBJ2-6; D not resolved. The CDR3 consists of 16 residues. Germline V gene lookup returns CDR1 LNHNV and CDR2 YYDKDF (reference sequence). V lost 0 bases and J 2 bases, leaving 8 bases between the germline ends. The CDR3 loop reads CATSREGFAGANVLTF. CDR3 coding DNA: TGTGCCACCAGCAGAGAGGGTTTCGCTGGGGCCAACGTCCTGACTTTC.

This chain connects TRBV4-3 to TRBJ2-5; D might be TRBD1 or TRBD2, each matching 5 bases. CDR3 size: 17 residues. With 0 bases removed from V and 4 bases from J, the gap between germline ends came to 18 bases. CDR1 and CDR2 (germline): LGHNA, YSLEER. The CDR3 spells CASSQDGRGLGGETQYF. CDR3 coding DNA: TGCGCCAGCAGCCAAGATGGTAGGGGTCTCGGAGGAGAGACCCAGTACTTC.

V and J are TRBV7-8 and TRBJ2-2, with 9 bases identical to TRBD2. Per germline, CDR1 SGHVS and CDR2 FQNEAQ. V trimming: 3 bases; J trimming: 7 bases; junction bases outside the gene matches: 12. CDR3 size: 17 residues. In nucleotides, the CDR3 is TGTGCCAGCAGCTTCGCCGCGGGGGGGCCTGGTTTCGGGGAGCTGTTTTTT. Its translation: CASSFAAGGPGFGELFF. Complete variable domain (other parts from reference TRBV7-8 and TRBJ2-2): GAGVSQSPRYKVAKRGQDVALRCDPISGHVSLFWYQQALGQGPEFLTYFQNEAQLDKSGLPSDRFFAERPEGSVSTLKIQRTQQEDSAVYLCASSFAAGGPGFGELFFGEGSRLTVL.

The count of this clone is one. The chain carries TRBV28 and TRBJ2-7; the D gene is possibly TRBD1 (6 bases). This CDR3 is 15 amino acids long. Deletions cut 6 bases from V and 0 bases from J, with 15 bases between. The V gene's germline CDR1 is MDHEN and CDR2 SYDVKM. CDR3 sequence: CASSTRGKGSYEQYF. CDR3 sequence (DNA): TGTGCCAGCAGCACCAGGGGAAAGGGCTCCTACGAGCAGTACTTC. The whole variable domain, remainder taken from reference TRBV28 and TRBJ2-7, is DVKVTQSSRYLVKRTGEKVFLECVQDMDHENMFWYRQDPGLGLRLIYFSYDVKMKEKGDIPEGYSVSREKKERFSLILESASTNQTSMYLCASSTRGKGSYEQYFGPGTRLTVT.

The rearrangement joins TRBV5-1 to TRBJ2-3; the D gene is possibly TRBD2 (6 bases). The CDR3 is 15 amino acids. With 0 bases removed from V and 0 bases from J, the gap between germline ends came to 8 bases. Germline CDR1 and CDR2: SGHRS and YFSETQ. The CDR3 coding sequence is TGCGCCAGCAGCTTGGAAGCGGGCAGCACAGATACGCAGTATTTT. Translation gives CASSLEAGSTDTQYF.

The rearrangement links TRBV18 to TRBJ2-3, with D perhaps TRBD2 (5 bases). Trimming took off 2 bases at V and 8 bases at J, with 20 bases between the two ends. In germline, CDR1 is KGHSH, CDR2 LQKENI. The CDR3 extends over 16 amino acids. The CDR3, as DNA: TGTGCCAGCTCACCAAAGATCCGGCGGGCGGACCCTACGCAGTATTTT. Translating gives CASSPKIRRADPTQYF.

The CDR3 DNA sequence: TGTGCCAGCAGTGGGACTAGCGGGGGGGCCCGAGATGAGCAGTTCTTC. Translated: CASSGTSGGARDEQFF. The genes are TRBV27 and TRBJ2-1; 16 nucleotides match TRBD2. This CDR3 contains 16 residues. Trimming at V came to 5 bases and at J to 8 bases, leaving 6 bases not matched to a gene. The germline V gene has CDR1 MNHEY and CDR2 SMNVEV (reference sequence).

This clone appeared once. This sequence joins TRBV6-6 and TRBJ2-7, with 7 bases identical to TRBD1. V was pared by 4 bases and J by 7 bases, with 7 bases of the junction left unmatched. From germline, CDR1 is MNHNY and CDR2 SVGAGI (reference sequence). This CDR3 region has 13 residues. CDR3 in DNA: TGTGCCAGCAGTTCCGTCCCGGGACAGGAGCAGTACTTC. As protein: CASSSVPGQEQYF.

CDR3 bases: TGTGCCAGCAGTTCGCTCTGGTCAGGGACGCAGAACACTGAAGCTTTCTTT. This gives the protein CASSSLWSGTQNTEAFF. The chain has TRBV6-2 or TRBV6-3 and TRBJ1-1; tentative D call: TRBD1 (5 bases). CDR3 length: 17 amino acids. The germline V and J ends were trimmed by 4 bases and 1 base, with 19 bases remaining between them. Germline V gene sequence: CDR1 MNHEY, CDR2 SVGEGT.

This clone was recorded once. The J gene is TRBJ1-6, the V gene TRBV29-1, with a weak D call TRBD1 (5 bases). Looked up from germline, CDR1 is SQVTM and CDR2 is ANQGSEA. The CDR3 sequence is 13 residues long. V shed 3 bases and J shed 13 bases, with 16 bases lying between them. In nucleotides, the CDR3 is TGCAGCGTTGATACGGGGGTCGGAGGGCCCCTCCACTTT. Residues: CSVDTGVGGPLHF.

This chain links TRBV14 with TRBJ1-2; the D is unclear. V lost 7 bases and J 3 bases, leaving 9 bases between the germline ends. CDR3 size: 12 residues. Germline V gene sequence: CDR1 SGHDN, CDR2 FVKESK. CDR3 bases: TGTGCCAGCAAACCGGCCGACTATGGCTACACCTTC. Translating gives CASKPADYGYTF.

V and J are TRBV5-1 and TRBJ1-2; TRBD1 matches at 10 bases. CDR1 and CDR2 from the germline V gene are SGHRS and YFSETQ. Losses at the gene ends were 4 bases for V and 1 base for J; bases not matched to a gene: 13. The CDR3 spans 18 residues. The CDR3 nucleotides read TGCGCCAGCAGCGCCCGTACCGGGACAGGGGAACTTAACTATGGCTACACCTTC. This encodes CASSARTGTGELNYGYTF.

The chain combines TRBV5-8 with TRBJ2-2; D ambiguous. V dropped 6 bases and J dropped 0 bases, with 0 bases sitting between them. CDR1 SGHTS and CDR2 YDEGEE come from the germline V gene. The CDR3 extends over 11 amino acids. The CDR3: CASTNTGELFF. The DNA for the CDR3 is TGTGCCAGCACGAACACCGGGGAGCTGTTTTTT.

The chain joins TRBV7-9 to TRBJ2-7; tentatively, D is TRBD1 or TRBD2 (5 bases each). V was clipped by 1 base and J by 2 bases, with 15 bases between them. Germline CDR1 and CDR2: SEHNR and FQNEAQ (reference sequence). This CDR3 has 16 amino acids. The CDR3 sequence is CASSLGEGRTPYEQYF. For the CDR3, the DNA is TGTGCCAGCAGCTTAGGTGAGGGGCGGACTCCCTACGAGCAGTACTTC.

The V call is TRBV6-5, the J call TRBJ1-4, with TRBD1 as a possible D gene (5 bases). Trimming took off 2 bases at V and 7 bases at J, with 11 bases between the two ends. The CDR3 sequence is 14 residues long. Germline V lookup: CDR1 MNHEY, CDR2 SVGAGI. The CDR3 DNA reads TGTGCCAGCAGTTACAGGGGCTGGGGTGAAAAACTGTTTTTT. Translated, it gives CASSYRGWGEKLFF.